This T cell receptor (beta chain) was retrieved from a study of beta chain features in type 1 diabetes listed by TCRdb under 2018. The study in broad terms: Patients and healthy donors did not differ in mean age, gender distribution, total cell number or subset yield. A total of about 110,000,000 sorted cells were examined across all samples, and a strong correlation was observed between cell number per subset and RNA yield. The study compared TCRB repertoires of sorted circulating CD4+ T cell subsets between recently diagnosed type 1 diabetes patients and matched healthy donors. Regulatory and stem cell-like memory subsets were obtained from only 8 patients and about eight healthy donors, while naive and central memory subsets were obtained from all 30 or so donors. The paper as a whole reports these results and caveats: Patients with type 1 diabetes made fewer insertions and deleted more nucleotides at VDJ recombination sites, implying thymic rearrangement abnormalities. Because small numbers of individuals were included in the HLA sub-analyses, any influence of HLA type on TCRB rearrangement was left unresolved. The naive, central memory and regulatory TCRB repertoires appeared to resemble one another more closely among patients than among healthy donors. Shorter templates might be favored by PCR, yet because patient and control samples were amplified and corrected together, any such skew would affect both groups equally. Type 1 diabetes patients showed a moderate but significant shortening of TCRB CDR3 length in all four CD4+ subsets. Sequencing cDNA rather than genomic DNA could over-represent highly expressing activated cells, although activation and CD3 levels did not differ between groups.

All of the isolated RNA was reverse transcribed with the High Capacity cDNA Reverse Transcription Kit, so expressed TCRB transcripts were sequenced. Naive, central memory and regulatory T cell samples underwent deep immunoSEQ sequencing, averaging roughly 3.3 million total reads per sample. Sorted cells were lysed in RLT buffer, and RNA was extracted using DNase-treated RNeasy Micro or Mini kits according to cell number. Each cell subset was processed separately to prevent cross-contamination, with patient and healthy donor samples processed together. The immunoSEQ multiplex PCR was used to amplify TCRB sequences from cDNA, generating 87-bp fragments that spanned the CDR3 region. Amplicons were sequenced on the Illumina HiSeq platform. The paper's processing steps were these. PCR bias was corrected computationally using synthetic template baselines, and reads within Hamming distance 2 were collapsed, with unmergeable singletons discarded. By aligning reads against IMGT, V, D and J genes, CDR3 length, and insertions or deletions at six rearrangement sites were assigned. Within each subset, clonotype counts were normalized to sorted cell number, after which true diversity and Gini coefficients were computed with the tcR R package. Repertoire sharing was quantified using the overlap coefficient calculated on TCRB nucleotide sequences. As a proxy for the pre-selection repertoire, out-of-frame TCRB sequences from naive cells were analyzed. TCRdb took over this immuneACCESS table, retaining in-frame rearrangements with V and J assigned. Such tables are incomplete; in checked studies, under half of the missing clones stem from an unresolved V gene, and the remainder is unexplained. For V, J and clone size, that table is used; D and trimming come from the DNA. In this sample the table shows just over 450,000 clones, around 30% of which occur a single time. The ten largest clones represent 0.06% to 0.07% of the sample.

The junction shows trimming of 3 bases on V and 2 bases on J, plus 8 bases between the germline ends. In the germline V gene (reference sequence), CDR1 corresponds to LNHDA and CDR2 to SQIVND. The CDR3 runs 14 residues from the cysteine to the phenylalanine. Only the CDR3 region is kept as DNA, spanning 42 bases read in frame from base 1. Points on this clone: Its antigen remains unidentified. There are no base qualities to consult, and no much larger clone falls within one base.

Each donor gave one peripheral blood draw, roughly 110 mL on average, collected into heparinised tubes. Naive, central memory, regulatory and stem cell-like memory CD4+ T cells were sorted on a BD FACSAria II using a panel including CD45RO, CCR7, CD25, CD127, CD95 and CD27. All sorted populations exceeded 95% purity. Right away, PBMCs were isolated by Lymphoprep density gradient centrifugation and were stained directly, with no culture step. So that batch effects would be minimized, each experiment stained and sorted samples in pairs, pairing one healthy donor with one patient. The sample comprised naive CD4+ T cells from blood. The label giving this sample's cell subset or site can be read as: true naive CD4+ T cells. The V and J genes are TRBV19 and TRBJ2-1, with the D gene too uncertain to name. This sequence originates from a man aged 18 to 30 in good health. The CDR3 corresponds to CASSMSGAYNEQFF. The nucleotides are TGTGCCAGTAGTATGAGTGGCGCCTACAATGAGCAGTTCTTC.